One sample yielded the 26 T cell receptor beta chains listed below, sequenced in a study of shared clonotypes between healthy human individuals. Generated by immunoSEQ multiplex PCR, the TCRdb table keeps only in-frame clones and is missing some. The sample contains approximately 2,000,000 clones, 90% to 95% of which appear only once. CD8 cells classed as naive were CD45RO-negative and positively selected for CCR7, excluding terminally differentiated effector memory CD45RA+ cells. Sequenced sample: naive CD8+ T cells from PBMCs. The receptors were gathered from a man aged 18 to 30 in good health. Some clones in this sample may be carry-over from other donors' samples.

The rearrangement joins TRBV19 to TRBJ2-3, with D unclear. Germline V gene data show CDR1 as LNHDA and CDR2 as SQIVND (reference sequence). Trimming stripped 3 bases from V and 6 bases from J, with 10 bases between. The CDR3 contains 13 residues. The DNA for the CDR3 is TGTGCCAGTAGTATGGCCGGCGCGGATACGCAGTATTTT. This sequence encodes CASSMAGADTQYF. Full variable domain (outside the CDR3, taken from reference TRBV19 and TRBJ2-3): DGGITQSPKYLFRKEGQNVTLSCEQNLNHDAMYWYRQDPGQGLRLIYYSQIVNDFQKGDIAEGYSVSREKKESFPLTVTSAQKNPTAFYLCASSMAGADTQYFGPGTRLTVL.

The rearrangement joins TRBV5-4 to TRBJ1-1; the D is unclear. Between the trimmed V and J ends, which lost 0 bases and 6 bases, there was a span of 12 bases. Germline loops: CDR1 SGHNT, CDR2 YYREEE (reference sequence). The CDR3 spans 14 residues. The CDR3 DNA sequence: TGTGCCAGCAGCTTGGTATCCGACGGGCCTGAAGCTTTCTTT. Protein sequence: CASSLVSDGPEAFF. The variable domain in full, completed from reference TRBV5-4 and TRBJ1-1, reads ETGVTQSPTHLIKTRGQQVTLRCSSQSGHNTVSWYQQALGQGPQFIFQYYREEENGRGNFPPRFSGLQFPNYSSELNVNALELDDSALYLCASSLVSDGPEAFFGQGTRLTVV.

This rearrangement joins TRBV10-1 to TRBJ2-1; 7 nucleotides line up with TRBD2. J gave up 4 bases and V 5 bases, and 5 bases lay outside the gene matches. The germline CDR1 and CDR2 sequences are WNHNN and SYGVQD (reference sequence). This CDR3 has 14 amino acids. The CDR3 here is CASSLGLGYNEQFF. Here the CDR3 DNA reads TGCGCCAGCAGTCTAGGACTAGGGTACAATGAGCAGTTCTTC.

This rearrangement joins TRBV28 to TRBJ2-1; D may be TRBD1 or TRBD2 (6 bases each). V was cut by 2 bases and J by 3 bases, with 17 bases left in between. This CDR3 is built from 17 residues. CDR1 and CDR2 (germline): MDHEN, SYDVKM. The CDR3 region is CASSLGLGGPDYNEQFF. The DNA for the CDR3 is TGTGCCAGCAGTTTAGGATTGGGGGGCCCGGACTACAATGAGCAGTTCTTC.

CDR3 sequence reads: CASGWDQETQYF. The DNA for the CDR3 is TGTGCCAGCGGTTGGGACCAAGAGACCCAGTACTTC. The rearrangement joins TRBV5-6 to TRBJ2-5, with D unresolved. This CDR3 has 12 residues. Trimming removed 7 bases from V and 0 bases from J, with 7 bases in between. CDR1 and CDR2 from the germline V gene are SGHDT and YYEEEE.

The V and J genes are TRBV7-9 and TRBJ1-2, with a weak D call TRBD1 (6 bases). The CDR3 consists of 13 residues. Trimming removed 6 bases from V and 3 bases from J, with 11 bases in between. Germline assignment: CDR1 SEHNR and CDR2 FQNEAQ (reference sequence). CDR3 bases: TGTGCCAGCAGTACAGGGTCTGACTATGGCTACACCTTC. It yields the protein CASSTGSDYGYTF.

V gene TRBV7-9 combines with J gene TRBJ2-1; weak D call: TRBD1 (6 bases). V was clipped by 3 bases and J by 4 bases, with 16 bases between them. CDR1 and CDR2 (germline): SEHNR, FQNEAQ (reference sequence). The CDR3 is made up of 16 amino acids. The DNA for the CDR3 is TGTGCCAGCAGCTTGGGGCCCAGGGGACCTTACAATGAGCAGTTCTTC. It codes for CASSLGPRGPYNEQFF. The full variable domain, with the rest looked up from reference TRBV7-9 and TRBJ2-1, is DTGVSQNPRHKITKRGQNVTFRCDPISEHNRLYWYRQTLGQGPEFLTYFQNEAQLEKSRLLSDRFSAERPKGSFSTLEIQRTEQGDSAMYLCASSLGPRGPYNEQFFGPGTRLTVL.

CDR3 DNA: TGTGCCAGCGACCAAGGAGTTTACAATGAGCAGTTCTTC. It is translated as CASDQGVYNEQFF. The rearrangement uses TRBV19 and TRBJ2-1; D is uncertain. The V and J ends lost 9 bases and 4 bases respectively, with 13 bases between them. The CDR3 length is 13 residues. Germline CDR1 and CDR2: LNHDA and SQIVND (reference sequence). The variable domain in full, with the rest retrieved from reference TRBV19 and TRBJ2-1, is DGGITQSPKYLFRKEGQNVTLSCEQNLNHDAMYWYRQDPGQGLRLIYYSQIVNDFQKGDIAEGYSVSREKKESFPLTVTSAQKNPTAFYLCASDQGVYNEQFFGPGTRLTVL.

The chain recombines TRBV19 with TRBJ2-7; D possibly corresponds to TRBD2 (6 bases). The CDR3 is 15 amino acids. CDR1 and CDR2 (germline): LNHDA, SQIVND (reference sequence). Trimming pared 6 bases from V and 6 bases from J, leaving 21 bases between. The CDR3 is CASSPNQVRESEQYF. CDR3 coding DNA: TGTGCCAGTAGCCCCAACCAAGTTCGGGAGTCCGAGCAGTACTTC.

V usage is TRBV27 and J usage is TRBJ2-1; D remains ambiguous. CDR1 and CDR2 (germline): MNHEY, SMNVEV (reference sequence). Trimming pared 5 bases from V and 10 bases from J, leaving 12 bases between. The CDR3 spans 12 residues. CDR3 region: CASSPPGREQFF. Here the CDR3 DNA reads TGTGCCAGCAGTCCCCCCGGTAGAGAGCAGTTCTTC.

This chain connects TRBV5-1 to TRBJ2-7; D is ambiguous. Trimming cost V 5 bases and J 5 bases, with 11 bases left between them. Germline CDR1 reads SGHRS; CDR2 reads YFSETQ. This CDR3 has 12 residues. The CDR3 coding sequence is TGCGCCAGCAGGATGGGTACGAACGAGCAGTACTTC. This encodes CASRMGTNEQYF. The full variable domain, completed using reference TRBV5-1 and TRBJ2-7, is KAGVTQTPRYLIKTRGQQVTLSCSPISGHRSVSWYQQTPGQGLQFLFEYFSETQRNKGNFPGRFSGRQFSNSRSEMNVSTLELGDSALYLCASRMGTNEQYFGPGTRLTVT.

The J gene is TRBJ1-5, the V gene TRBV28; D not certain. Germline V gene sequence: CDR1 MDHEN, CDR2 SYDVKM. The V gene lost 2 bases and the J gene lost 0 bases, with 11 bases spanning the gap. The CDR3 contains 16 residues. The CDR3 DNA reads TGTGCCAGCAGTTTAGTCCCCTCCTATAGCAATCAGCCCCAGCATTTT. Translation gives CASSLVPSYSNQPQHF.

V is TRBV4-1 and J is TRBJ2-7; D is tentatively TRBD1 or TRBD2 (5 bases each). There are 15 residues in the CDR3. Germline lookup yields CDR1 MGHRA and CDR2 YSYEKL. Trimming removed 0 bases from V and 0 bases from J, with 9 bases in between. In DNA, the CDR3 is TGCGCCAGCAGCCAAGACGGGGCGACCTCCTACGAGCAGTACTTC. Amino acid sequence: CASSQDGATSYEQYF.

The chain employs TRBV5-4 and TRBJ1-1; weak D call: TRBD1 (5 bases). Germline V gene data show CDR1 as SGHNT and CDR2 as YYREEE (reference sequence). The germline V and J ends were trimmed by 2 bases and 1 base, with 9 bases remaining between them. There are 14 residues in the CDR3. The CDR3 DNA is TGTGCCAGCAGCTTACGGGACTGGAACACTGAAGCTTTCTTT. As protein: CASSLRDWNTEAFF.

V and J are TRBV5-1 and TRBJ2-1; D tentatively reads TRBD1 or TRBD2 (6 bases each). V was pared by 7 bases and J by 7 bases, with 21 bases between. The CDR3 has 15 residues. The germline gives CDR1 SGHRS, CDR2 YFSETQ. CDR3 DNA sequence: TGCGCCAGCTCCGGCGAGGGGGGTGTTGGTAATGAGCAGTTCTTC. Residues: CASSGEGGVGNEQFF.

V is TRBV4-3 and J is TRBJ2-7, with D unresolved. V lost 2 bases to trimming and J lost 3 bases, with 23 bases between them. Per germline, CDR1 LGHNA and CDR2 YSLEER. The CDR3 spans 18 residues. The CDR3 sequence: CASSQSVGLGIPFYEQYF. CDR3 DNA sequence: TGCGCCAGCAGCCAATCGGTTGGTTTAGGGATCCCATTCTACGAGCAGTACTTC.

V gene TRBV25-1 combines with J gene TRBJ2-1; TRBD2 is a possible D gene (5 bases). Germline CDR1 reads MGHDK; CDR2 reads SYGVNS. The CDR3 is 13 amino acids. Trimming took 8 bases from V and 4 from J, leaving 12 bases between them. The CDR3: CASASGIYNEQFF. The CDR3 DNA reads TGTGCCAGCGCCAGCGGAATTTACAATGAGCAGTTCTTC.

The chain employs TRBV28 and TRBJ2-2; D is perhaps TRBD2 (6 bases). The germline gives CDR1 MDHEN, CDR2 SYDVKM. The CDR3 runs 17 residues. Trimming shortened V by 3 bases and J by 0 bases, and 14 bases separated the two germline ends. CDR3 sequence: CASSLRRGIANTGELFF. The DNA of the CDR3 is TGTGCCAGCAGTTTGAGGCGGGGAATAGCGAACACCGGGGAGCTGTTTTTT.

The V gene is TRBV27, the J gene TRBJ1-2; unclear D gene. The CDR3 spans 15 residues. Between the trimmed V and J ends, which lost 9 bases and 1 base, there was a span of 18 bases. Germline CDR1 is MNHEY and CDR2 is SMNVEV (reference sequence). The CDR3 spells CASVKSHGVNYGYTF. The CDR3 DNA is TGTGCCAGTGTCAAAAGTCATGGCGTTAACTATGGCTACACCTTC.

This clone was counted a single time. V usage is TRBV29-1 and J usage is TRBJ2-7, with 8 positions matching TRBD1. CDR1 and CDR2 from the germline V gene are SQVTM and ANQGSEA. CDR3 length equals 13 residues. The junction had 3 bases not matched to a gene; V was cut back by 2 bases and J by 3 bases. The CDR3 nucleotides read TGCAGCGTTGAAACGGACAGGGTCTACGAGCAGTACTTC. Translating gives CSVETDRVYEQYF.

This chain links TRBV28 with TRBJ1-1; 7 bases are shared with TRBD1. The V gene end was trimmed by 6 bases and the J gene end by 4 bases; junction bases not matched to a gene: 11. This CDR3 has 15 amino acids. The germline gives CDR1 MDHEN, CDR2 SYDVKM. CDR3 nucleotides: TGTGCCAGCAGGGAAGGGGGCGCGGGGGTCACTGAAGCTTTCTTT. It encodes CASREGGAGVTEAFF.

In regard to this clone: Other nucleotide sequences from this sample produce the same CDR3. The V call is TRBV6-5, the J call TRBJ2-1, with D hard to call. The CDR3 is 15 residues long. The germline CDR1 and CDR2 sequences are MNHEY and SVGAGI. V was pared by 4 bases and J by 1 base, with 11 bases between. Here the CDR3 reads CASSSGRLSYNEQFF. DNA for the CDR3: TGTGCCAGCAGTTCCGGACGGTTATCCTACAATGAGCAGTTCTTC.

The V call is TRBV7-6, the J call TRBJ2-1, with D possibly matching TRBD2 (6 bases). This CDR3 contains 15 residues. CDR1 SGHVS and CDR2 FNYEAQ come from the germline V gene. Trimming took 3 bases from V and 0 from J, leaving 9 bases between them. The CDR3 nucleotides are TGTGCCAGCAGCTTTGCGGGGAGCTCCTACAATGAGCAGTTCTTC. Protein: CASSFAGSSYNEQFF.

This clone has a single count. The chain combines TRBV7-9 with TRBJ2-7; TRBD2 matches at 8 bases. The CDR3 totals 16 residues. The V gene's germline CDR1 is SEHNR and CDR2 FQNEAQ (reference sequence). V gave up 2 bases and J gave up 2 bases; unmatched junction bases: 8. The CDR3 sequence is CASSLSEISGAYEQYF. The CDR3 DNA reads TGTGCCAGCAGCTTATCAGAAATTAGCGGGGCCTACGAGCAGTACTTC.

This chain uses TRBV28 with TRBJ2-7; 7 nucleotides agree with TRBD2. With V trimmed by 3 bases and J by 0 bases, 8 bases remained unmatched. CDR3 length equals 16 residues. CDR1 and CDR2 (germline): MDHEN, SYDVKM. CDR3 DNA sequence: TGTGCCAGCAGTTTCGTGAGTCTAGCGGACTCCTACGAGCAGTACTTC. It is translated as CASSFVSLADSYEQYF.

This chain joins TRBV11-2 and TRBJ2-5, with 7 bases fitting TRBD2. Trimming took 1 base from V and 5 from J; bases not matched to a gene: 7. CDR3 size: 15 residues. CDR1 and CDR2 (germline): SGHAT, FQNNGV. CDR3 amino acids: CASSLGGGVLETQYF. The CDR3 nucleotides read TGTGCCAGCAGCTTAGGGGGAGGGGTCCTGGAGACCCAGTACTTC. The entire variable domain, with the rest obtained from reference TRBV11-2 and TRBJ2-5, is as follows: EAGVAQSPRYKIIEKRQSVAFWCNPISGHATLYWYQQILGQGPKLLIQFQNNGVVDDSQLPKDRFSAERLKGVDSTLKIQPAKLEDSAVYLCASSLGGGVLETQYFGPGTRLLVL.